The 5 T cell receptor beta chains presented below share a single source sample, sequenced in a study of beta chain features in type 1 diabetes. Study observations and caveats: Shortening that was moderate but significant affected the TCRB CDR3s of Type 1 diabetes patients in all four CD4+ subsets.

The authors reverse transcribed all of the isolated RNA, so sequencing captured expressed TCRB transcripts. Method: immunoSEQ multiplex PCR; TCRdb's copy keeps in-frame clones and lacks some. The data hold roughly 220,000 clones, with 16% observed a single time. These receptors' targets are unknown. The specimen sequenced was naive CD4+ T cells from blood. The receptor set was obtained from a man aged 30 to 39 with type 1 diabetes.

This clone was seen a few times. This chain connects TRBV28 to TRBJ2-1; D is perhaps TRBD2 (6 bases). Germline CDR1 and CDR2: MDHEN and SYDVKM. The CDR3 sequence is 15 residues long. V lost 5 bases and J 10 bases, leaving 21 bases between the germline ends. CDR3 sequence reads: CASSLILSGLGEQFF. In nucleotides, the CDR3 is TGTGCCAGCAGTCTTATACTTAGCGGATTGGGGGAGCAGTTCTTC. Together with reference TRBV28 and TRBJ2-1, the CDR3 gives the full variable domain: DVKVTQSSRYLVKRTGEKVFLECVQDMDHENMFWYRQDPGLGLRLIYFSYDVKMKEKGDIPEGYSVSREKKERFSLILESASTNQTSMYLCASSLILSGLGEQFFGPGTRLTVL.

This clone was seen a handful of times. V gene TRBV9 combines with J gene TRBJ2-7, with TRBD2 identical over 13 bases. Germline assignment: CDR1 SGDLS and CDR2 YYNGEE. This CDR3 region has 14 residues. V lost 3 bases to trimming and J lost 6 bases; unmatched junction nucleotides: 3. CDR3 nucleotide sequence: TGTGCCAGCAGCGCGGGACTAGCGGGGCCCGAGCAGTACTTC. Residues: CASSAGLAGPEQYF.

The chain combines TRBV4-2 with TRBJ2-7, with 8 nucleotides matching TRBD1. The ends lost 4 bases at V and 2 bases at J; junction bases unmatched: 4. Germline CDR1 LGHNA, CDR2 YNFKEQ. The CDR3 totals 14 residues. This chain's CDR3 is CASSPGQGTYEQYF. The CDR3 DNA sequence: TGTGCCAGCAGCCCAGGACAGGGTACCTACGAGCAGTACTTC.

The chain has TRBV29-1 and TRBJ2-5, with D perhaps TRBD2 (5 bases). The germline gives CDR1 SQVTM, CDR2 ANQGSEA. The CDR3 spans 14 residues. Trimming left V 2 bases short and J 5 bases short, with 15 bases between. The CDR3 DNA follows: TGCAGCGTTGAATGGGCGACCTGGAGGGAGACCCAGTACTTC. It translates to CSVEWATWRETQYF.

The gene calls are TRBV5-1 and TRBJ2-1, with D perhaps assigned TRBD1 or TRBD2 (5 bases each). Germline-derived CDR1 and CDR2 are SGHRS and YFSETQ. This CDR3 has 15 residues. V was trimmed by 4 bases and J by 0 bases, leaving 11 bases between them. The DNA for the CDR3 is TGCGCCAGCAGCGACGGGGCATCCTCCTACAATGAGCAGTTCTTC. Protein sequence: CASSDGASSYNEQFF.